This note documents a single T cell receptor beta chain sequence. As yet, its antigen is unknown. Within the sample, other DNA sequences also encode this same CDR3. This entry comes from a study of cytomegalovirus exposure and HLA in healthy donors. Across the whole study: Most genotyped donors, 81% of around 370, had Caucasian-associated genetic ancestry.

Study results and limitations: Among TCR beta chains, those listed as cytomegalovirus-associated numbered about 150. Common viral pathogens (according to a later analysis) appeared linked to several of the most significant clusters.

Germline lookup yields CDR1 SQVTM and CDR2 ANQGSEA. The CDR3 spans 13 residues. Trimming shortened V by 6 bases and J by 8 bases, and 19 bases separated the two germline ends. The PCR ran on 60 Vbeta and 13 Jbeta primers. Generated by immunoSEQ multiplex PCR, the TCRdb table keeps only in-frame clones and is missing some. The data show tens of thousands of clones, about 80% seen once. The TCR comes from a woman in her fifties or sixties in good health and CMV-seropositive. The rearrangement links TRBV29-1 to TRBJ1-2; no definite D call. The specimen sequenced was PBMCs. CDR3 sequence reads: CSVPLPFLNGYTF. DNA of the CDR3: TGCAGCGTCCCCCTCCCATTTCTAAACGGCTACACCTTC.